Reported below is one T cell receptor beta chain. Profiling relied on immunoSEQ multiplex PCR, and the TCRdb table lists in-frame clones only, not all of them. Of more than 200,000 clones listed, approximately 78% are singletons. The sample originates from a study of blood T cell repertoires in COVID-19. Study details: Samples taken during acute and convalescent COVID-19 were collected in the United States, Italy and Spain. Sources were T cells, B-cell-depleted T cells, or PBMCs; the material itself was cDNA or gDNA.

Per the germline V gene, CDR1 is SGDLS and CDR2 is YYNGEE. The CDR3 contains 15 residues. V lost 4 bases and J lost 6; bases outside the gene matches: 10. The chain carries TRBV9 and TRBJ1-3; TRBD1 matches at 7 bases. Sequenced input: peripheral blood. The receptor's source is an elderly woman with acute or convalescent COVID-19. In DNA, the CDR3 is TGTGCCAGCAGCCCCCGCCCCGGACAGGCAAACACCATATATTTT. Protein sequence: CASSPRPGQANTIYF.